This entry is about one T cell receptor beta chain. Its antigen is not known. The data were obtained in a study of cytomegalovirus exposure and HLA in healthy donors. Notes on the study in general: TRBV6-2, TRBV6-3 and some other V segments were unresolvable in 87-base-pair reads.

With 8 bases clipped from V and 0 bases from J, the junction kept 8 bases outside the gene matches. The V gene's germline CDR1 is SQVTM and CDR2 ANQGSEA. CDR3 size: 14 residues. Researchers ran the PCR with 60 Vbeta and 13 Jbeta primers. Profiled with immunoSEQ multiplex PCR; TCRdb holds only in-frame clones, not every one. The sample yields over 150,000 clones, roughly 80% seen once. The chain links TRBV29-1 to TRBJ2-3; 7 positions match TRBD2. The TCR originated in a man aged 25-40 years in good health and CMV-seronegative. Sequencing was done on a sample of PBMCs. CDR3 coding DNA: TGCAGCATAGGGGACTACAGGAGCACAGATACGCAGTATTTT. Its protein is CSIGDYRSTDTQYF.